This T cell receptor beta chain was obtained from a study of blood T cells in healthy people across ages. A second PCR, run for about 7 to 11 cycles, used a sample-barcoded 5' primer plus a J-beta primer mix. A 12-random-nucleotide template-switch adaptor tagged each cDNA molecule. Each CDR3 protein is one row after TCRdb ran MiXCR on the 5' RACE reads. The data show roughly 1,800,000 distinct CDR3 sequences, with around half seen just once and about 2.1% held by the top ten. Specimen: blood. This sequence originates from a middle-aged woman in good health.

DNA for the CDR3: TGTGCCATCAGTGAGTCTCTCGGGGGACGGAATGAGCAGTTCTTC. Translating it yields CAISESLGGRNEQFF. This rearrangement joins TRBV10-3 to TRBJ2-1, with D perhaps TRBD2 (6 bases). Between the trimmed V and J ends, which lost 0 bases and 7 bases, there was a span of 13 bases. CDR3 length equals 15 residues. Germline V gene lookup returns CDR1 ENHRY and CDR2 SYGVKD.